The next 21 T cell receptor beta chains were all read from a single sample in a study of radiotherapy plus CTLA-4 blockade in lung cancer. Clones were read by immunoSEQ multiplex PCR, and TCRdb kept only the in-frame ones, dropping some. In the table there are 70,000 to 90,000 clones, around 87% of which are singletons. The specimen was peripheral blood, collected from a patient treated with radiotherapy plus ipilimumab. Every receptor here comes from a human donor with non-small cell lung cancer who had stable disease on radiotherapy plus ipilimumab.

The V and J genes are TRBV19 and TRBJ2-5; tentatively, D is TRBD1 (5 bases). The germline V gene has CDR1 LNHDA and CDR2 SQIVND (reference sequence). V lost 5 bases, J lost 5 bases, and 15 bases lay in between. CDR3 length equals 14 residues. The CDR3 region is CASSPGFRGETQYF. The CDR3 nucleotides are TGTGCCAGTAGTCCAGGGTTCCGAGGTGAGACCCAGTACTTC.

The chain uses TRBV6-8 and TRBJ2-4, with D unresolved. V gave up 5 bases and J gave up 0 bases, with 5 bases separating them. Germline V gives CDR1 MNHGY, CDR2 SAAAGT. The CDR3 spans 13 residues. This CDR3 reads CASSTLAKNIQYF. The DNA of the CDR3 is TGTGCCAGCAGTACATTAGCCAAAAACATTCAGTACTTC.

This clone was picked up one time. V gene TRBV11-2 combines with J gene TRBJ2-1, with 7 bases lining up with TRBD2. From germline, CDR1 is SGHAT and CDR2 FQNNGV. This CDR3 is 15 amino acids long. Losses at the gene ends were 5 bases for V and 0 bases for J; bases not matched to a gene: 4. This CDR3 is CASSASGASYNEQFF. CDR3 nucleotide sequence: TGTGCCAGCAGCGCAAGCGGGGCCTCCTACAATGAGCAGTTCTTC.

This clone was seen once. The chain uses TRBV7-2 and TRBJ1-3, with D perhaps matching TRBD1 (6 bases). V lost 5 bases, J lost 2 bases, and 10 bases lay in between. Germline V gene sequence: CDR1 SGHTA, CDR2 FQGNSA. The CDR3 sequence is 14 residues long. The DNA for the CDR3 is TGTGCCAGCAGCCTACAGGGAACTGGAAACACCATATATTTT. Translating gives CASSLQGTGNTIYF.

CDR3 coding DNA: TGCGCCAGCAGCCCCCACGGGAGGGATGGGACAGTAGCCAAAAACATTCAGTACTTC. Amino acid sequence: CASSPHGRDGTVAKNIQYF. This rearrangement joins TRBV5-1 to TRBJ2-4; D may be TRBD2 (8 bases). Germline V lookup: CDR1 SGHRS, CDR2 YFSETQ. This CDR3 comprises 19 residues. Trimming stripped 4 bases from V and 0 bases from J, with 23 bases between.

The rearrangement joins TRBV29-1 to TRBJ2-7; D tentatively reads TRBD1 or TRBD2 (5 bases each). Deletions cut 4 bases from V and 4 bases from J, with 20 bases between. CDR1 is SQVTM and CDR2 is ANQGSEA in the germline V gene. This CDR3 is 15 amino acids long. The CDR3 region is CSVVVGAVGLYEQYF. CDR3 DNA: TGCAGCGTTGTGGTCGGGGCAGTAGGGCTATACGAGCAGTACTTC.

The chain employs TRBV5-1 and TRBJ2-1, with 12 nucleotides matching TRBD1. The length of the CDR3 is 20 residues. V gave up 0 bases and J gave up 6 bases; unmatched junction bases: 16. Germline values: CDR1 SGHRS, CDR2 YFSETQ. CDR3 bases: TGCGCCAGCAGCTTGGAGGGACAGGGGGCGCTCACAAGAACTACCAATGAGCAGTTCTTC. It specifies CASSLEGQGALTRTTNEQFF.

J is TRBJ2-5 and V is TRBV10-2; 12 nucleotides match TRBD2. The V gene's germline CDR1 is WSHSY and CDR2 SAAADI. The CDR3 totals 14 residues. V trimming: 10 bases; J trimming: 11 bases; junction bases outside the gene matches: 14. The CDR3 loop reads CATQLAGGPKRQYF. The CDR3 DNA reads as TGCGCCACCCAACTAGCGGGGGGCCCGAAACGGCAGTACTTC.

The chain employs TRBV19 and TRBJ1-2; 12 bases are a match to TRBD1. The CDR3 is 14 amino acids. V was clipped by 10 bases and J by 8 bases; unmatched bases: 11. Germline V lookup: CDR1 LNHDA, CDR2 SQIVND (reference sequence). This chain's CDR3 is CATQPGTGGRGYTF. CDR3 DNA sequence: TGTGCCACCCAGCCCGGGACAGGGGGCAGGGGCTACACCTTC.

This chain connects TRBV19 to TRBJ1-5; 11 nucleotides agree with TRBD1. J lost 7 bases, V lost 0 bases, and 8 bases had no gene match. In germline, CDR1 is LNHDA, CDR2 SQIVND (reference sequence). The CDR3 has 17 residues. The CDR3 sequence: CASSIDPGTGGRQPQHF. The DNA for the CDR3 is TGTGCCAGTAGTATAGATCCCGGGACAGGGGGTCGCCAGCCCCAGCATTTT.

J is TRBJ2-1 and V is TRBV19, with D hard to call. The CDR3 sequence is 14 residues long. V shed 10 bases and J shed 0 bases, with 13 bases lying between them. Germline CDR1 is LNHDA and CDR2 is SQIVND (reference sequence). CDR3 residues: CATRALSSYNEQFF. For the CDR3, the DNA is TGTGCCACCCGTGCCCTCAGCTCCTACAATGAGCAGTTCTTC.

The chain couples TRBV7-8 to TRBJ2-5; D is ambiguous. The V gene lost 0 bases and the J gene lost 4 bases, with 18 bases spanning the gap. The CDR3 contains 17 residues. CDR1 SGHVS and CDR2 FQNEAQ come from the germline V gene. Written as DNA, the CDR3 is TGTGCCAGCAGCTTAGCGTCCTTAGCCAATCGCGGAGAGACCCAGTACTTC. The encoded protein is CASSLASLANRGETQYF.

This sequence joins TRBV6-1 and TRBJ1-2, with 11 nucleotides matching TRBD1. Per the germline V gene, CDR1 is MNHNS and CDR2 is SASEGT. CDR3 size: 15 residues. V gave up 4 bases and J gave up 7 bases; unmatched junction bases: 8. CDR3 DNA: TGTGCCAGCAGTGTTTCGGACAGGGGGCGACTTGGCTACACCTTC. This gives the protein CASSVSDRGRLGYTF.

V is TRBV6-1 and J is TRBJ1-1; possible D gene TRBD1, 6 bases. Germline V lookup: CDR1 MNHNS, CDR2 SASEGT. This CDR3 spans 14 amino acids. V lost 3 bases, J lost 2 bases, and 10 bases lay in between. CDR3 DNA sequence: TGTGCCAGCAGTGAGCGACAGGTTAACACTGAAGCTTTCTTT. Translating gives CASSERQVNTEAFF.

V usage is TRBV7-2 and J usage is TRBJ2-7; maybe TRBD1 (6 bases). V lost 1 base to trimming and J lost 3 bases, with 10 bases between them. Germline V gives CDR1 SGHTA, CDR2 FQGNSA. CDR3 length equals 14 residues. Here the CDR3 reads CASSLGHRDYEQYF. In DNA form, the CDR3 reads TGTGCCAGCAGCTTAGGGCACAGGGACTACGAGCAGTACTTC.

The CDR3 reads CASSEVVPPQHF. CDR3 bases: TGTGCCAGCAGTGAAGTGGTTCCGCCCCAGCATTTT. This chain joins TRBV6-5 and TRBJ1-5; no definite D call. The V gene's germline CDR1 is MNHEY and CDR2 SVGAGI. The CDR3 contains 12 residues. V dropped 5 bases and J dropped 9 bases, with 11 bases sitting between them.

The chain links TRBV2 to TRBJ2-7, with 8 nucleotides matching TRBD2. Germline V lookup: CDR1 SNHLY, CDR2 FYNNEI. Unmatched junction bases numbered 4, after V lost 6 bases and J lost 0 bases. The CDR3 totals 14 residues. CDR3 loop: CASSGTSPSYEQYF. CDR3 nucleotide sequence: TGTGCCAGCAGCGGGACTAGTCCCTCCTACGAGCAGTACTTC.

The CDR3 DNA reads as TGTGCCAGCAGACCCCTGTCGCAGGGAGGCAATCAGCCCCAGCATTTT. Translation gives CASRPLSQGGNQPQHF. The chain combines TRBV27 with TRBJ1-5, with D perhaps matching TRBD1 (5 bases). The length of the CDR3 is 16 residues. Trimming took 6 bases from V and 2 from J, leaving 17 bases between them. Germline V gene lookup returns CDR1 MNHEY and CDR2 SMNVEV (reference sequence).

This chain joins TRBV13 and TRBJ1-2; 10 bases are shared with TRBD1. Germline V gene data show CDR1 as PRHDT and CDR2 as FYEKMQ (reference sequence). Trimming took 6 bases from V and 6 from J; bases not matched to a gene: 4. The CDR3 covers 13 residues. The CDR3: CASSPTGGHGYTF. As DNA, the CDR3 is TGTGCCAGCAGTCCGACAGGGGGCCATGGCTACACCTTC.

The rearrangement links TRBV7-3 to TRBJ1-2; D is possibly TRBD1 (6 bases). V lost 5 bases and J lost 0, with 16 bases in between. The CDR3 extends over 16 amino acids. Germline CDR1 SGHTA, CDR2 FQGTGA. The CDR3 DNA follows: TGTGCCAGCAGCCTCCTCGGGGGCCCAGCTAACTATGGCTACACCTTC. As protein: CASSLLGGPANYGYTF. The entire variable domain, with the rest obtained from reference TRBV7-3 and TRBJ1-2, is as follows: GAGVSQTPSNKVTEKGKYVELRCDPISGHTALYWYRQSLGQGPEFLIYFQGTGAADDSGLPNDRFFAVRPEGSVSTLKIQRTERGDSAVYLCASSLLGGPANYGYTFGSGTRLTVV.

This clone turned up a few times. The DNA for the CDR3 is TGTGCCAGCAGCGGCCAGGGTTCACCCCTCCACTTT. Its translation: CASSGQGSPLHF. The chain links TRBV9 to TRBJ1-6, with D maybe TRBD1 (5 bases). CDR3 length equals 12 residues. With 3 bases removed from V and 9 bases from J, the gap between germline ends came to 7 bases. The germline gives CDR1 SGDLS, CDR2 YYNGEE. Supplemented by reference TRBV9 and TRBJ1-6, the full variable domain reads DSGVTQTPKHLITATGQRVTLRCSPRSGDLSVYWYQQSLDQGLQFLIQYYNGEERAKGNILERFSAQQFPDLHSELNLSSLELGDSALYFCASSGQGSPLHFGNGTRLTVT.